A selection of T cell receptor beta chains follows, all from one sample in a study of radiotherapy plus CTLA-4 blockade in lung cancer. Method: immunoSEQ multiplex PCR; TCRdb's copy keeps in-frame clones and lacks some. The data show tens of thousands of clones, around nine tenths seen once. The sample here was peripheral blood, taken from a patient treated with radiotherapy plus ipilimumab. The receptor set was obtained from a human donor with non-small cell lung cancer that progressed on radiotherapy plus ipilimumab. CDR3s include the opening cysteine and the closing phenylalanine or tryptophan. The D gene is left open where the match is weak. Only part of the rows carry a size: once, few, many, or a class if the clone is expanded.

j_call | d_call | v_call | clone_size | cdr3_nt | cdr3_aa
TRBJ1-5 | TRBD1 | TRBV2 | few | TGTGCCAGCAGGGGGACAGGGTTGGGACAGCCCCAGCATTTT | CASRGTGLGQPQHF
TRBJ2-5 | TRBD2 | TRBV7-2 | . | TGTGCCAGCAGCACAGGACTAGCGGGGCGGGAGACCCAGTACTTC | CASSTGLAGRETQYF
TRBJ2-2 | . | TRBV9 | . | TGTGCCAGCAGCGTAGACCCGAAGTCCACCGGGGAGCTGTTTTTT | CASSVDPKSTGELFF
TRBJ2-7 | TRBD1 | TRBV19 | . | TGTGCCAGTAGTATCGCCTGGGGACAGGGGGACGAGCAGTACTTC | CASSIAWGQGDEQYF
TRBJ2-2 | . | TRBV30 | . | TGTGCCTGGACCAACAGTGGATTCGGGAGCTTCCACCGGGAGCTGTTTTTT | CAWTNSGFGSFHRELFF
TRBJ1-2 | TRBD1 | TRBV27 | . | TGTGCCAGCAGTTTTGTACAGGGGGGAGGCTACACCTTC | CASSFVQGGGYTF
TRBJ1-1 | . | TRBV5-1 | . | TGCGCCAGCAGCGGAATAACAGGGAACACTGAAGCTTTCTTT | CASSGITGNTEAFF
TRBJ2-7 | . | TRBV2 | . | TGTGCCAGCACCCCCCCGCGGGTTGCCTACGAGCAGTACTTC | CASTPPRVAYEQYF
TRBJ2-3 | . | TRBV6-8 | . | TGTGCCAGCAGTGACCCCCGACTAGGGAAGACAGATACGCAGTATTTT | CASSDPRLGKTDTQYF
TRBJ1-1 | . | TRBV12-2 | few | TGTGCAAGTCGCCCTAATCCACCCAGCGTGGCTTTCTTT | CASRPNPPSVAFF
TRBJ1-2 | TRBD1 | TRBV15 | . | TGTGCCACCAGCAGCCAGGGGGGTGGTGGCTACACCTTC | CATSSQGGGGYTF
TRBJ1-6 | TRBD1 | TRBV10-3 | . | TGTGCCATCAGTACGACAGGGACTTCACCCCTCCACTTT | CAISTTGTSPLHF
TRBJ1-1 | TRBD1 | TRBV6-5 | . | TGTGCCAGCAGTTACTCAGGGGGCAACACTGAAGCTTTCTTT | CASSYSGGNTEAFF
TRBJ2-7 | . | TRBV5-1 | . | TGCGCCAGCAGCTCTGTGGGCAGAGGCGGGGCCCACTCCTACGAGCAGTACTTC | CASSSVGRGGAHSYEQYF
TRBJ2-3 | . | TRBV25-1 | . | TGTGCCAGCAGTGCAAATCCGTCGGCGGTCACAGATACGCAGTATTTT | CASSANPSAVTDTQYF
TRBJ2-2 | . | TRBV5-4 | . | TGTGCCAGCAGCTTGGATTCCCGCTCCGGGGAGCTGTTTTTT | CASSLDSRSGELFF
TRBJ2-2 | . | TRBV6-6 | . | TGTGCCAGCAAAAGTCGTGCTCCCGGGGAGCTGTTTTTT | CASKSRAPGELFF
TRBJ2-5 | . | TRBV5-1 | . | TGCGCCAGCAGCTTGGTCGCAGGGGCACAAGAGACCCAGTACTTC | CASSLVAGAQETQYF
TRBJ1-4 | . | TRBV6-5 | . | TGTGCCAGCAGCGACGGACCTATTGAAAAACTGTTTTTT | CASSDGPIEKLFF
TRBJ2-3 | TRBD2 | TRBV28 | . | TGTGCCAGCAGTCCGGCAGCGGGGAGTCCAGATACGCAGTATTTT | CASSPAAGSPDTQYF
TRBJ1-2 | . | TRBV4-3 | . | TGCGCCAGCAGCCAAGAGTGGGGTTCGGGCTATGGCTACACCTTC | CASSQEWGSGYGYTF
TRBJ1-1 | . | TRBV10-3 | few | TGTGCCATCAGTCGCAGCGGGCTGAACACTGAAGCTTTCTTT | CAISRSGLNTEAFF
TRBJ2-7 | . | TRBV7-8 | few | TGTGCCAGCAGCTTTTTCCAGACGGGACAAGGGGCCTACGAGCAGTACTTC | CASSFFQTGQGAYEQYF
TRBJ1-1 | . | TRBV6-1 | . | TGTGCCAGCAGTGAATATTCGACAGGCCTGAACACTGAAGCTTTCTTT | CASSEYSTGLNTEAFF
TRBJ2-3 | . | TRBV5-1 | . | TGCGCCAGCAGCTTGAGAGGGCCGGAGCTGCGCACAGATACGCAGTATTTT | CASSLRGPELRTDTQYF
TRBJ1-4 | . | TRBV6-1 | . | TGTGCCAGCACCCGGGGGGTCACTAATGAAAAACTGTTTTTT | CASTRGVTNEKLFF
TRBJ2-3 | . | TRBV18 | . | TGTGCCAGCTCACCCTCCCTCCCTCTTAGGGGGGGGTCCGCCAGCACAGATACGCAGTATTTT | CASSPSLPLRGGSASTDTQYF
TRBJ1-4 | . | TRBV10-3 | . | TGTGCCATCAGTGTCGGACGGAGTGATGAAAAACTGTTTTTT | CAISVGRSDEKLFF
TRBJ1-4 | . | TRBV6-5 | once | TGTGCCAGCAGTCCCCTGACAGGTTTTAATGAAAAACTGTTTTTT | CASSPLTGFNEKLFF
TRBJ2-5 | . | TRBV9 | . | TGTGCCAGCAGCCCAGGCGGCAGGGCAGTTCCATACCAAGAGACCCAGTACTTC | CASSPGGRAVPYQETQYF
TRBJ2-7 | . | TRBV7-3 | . | TGTGCCAGCAGCCACATCGCGGGGGCAACCAAATACGAGCAGTACTTC | CASSHIAGATKYEQYF
TRBJ2-7 | TRBD2 | TRBV2 | . | TGTGCCAGCTGTCTGACTAGCGGGCAGATGGAATCCTACGAGCAGTACTTC | CASCLTSGQMESYEQYF
TRBJ2-5 | . | TRBV4-2 | . | TGTGCCAGCAGCCAAGAATTCGGGGAAAGAGAGACCCAGTACTTC | CASSQEFGERETQYF
TRBJ1-4 | TRBD1 | TRBV5-5 | . | TGTGCCAGCAGCTTGGCCGGGGACAGGGTTGAAAAACTGTTTTTT | CASSLAGDRVEKLFF
TRBJ1-2 | . | TRBV9 | . | TGTGCCAGCAGCGTGAACAGCGGTGGCTACACCTTC | CASSVNSGGYTF
TRBJ1-2 | . | TRBV6-5 | once | TGTGCCAGCAGGCAGGGGCATTTCACCTATGGCTACACCTTC | CASRQGHFTYGYTF
TRBJ2-3 | . | TRBV4-1 | . | TGCGCCAGCAGCCGCCAGGGGCCCAGCACAGATACGCAGTATTTT | CASSRQGPSTDTQYF